The rows below give T cell receptor beta chains drawn from one sample of a study of T cell responses to AZD1222 COVID-19 vaccine. Generated by immunoSEQ multiplex PCR, the TCRdb table keeps only in-frame clones and is missing some. The sample holds around 110,000 clones, 85% to 95% seen once. The input for sequencing was peripheral blood, taken 28 days after the second AZD1222 dose. The receptors originated from an adult who received the AZD1222 COVID-19 vaccine. The CDR3 runs from the conserved cysteine through the conserved F or W. The D gene is left open where the match is weak. Clone size is stated in some rows and not others, as once, few, many or a class when expanded.

V gene,J gene,D gene,clone size,CDR3 DNA,CDR3 protein
TRBV15,TRBJ1-1,.,.,TGTGCCACCAGCGGCGATGGGAACACTGAAGCTTTCTTT,CATSGDGNTEAFF
TRBV11-2,TRBJ1-5,.,.,TGTGCCAGCAGCCCCGCGGGTCAGCCCCAGCATTTT,CASSPAGQPQHF
TRBV7-8,TRBJ2-3,TRBD2,.,TGTGCCAGCAGCTCCACGACTAGCGTGAGCACAGATACGCAGTATTTT,CASSSTTSVSTDTQYF
TRBV5-1,TRBJ2-3,TRBD2,few,TGCGCCAGCAGCTTGGGCCCTAGCGGACACACAGATACGCAGTATTTT,CASSLGPSGHTDTQYF
TRBV2,TRBJ1-3,TRBD1,once,TGTGCCAGCAGTGAATCGGCAGGGGGCAGGTCTGGAAACACCATATATTTT,CASSESAGGRSGNTIYF
TRBV29-1,TRBJ1-3,.,.,TGCAGCGTTTCCCTACTCCGAAGCTCTGGAAACACCATATATTTT,CSVSLLRSSGNTIYF
TRBV9,TRBJ1-1,.,.,TGTGCCAGCAGCGCCACGGGACATTCGAACACTGAAGCTTTCTTT,CASSATGHSNTEAFF
TRBV21-1,TRBJ1-5,.,.,TGTGCCAGCAGCAGGACACCCCAAAATCAGCCCCAGCATTTT,CASSRTPQNQPQHF
TRBV15,TRBJ2-2,TRBD2,.,TGTGCCACCAGCACCAATAGGCGGGAGACGGGCGGGGAGCTGTTTTTT,CATSTNRRETGGELFF
TRBV30,TRBJ1-6,.,.,TGTGCCTGGAGCGGGGAGCCCGGGACCGAAAGCTCCTATAATTCACCCCTCCACTTT,CAWSGEPGTESSYNSPLHF
TRBV6-4,TRBJ1-5,.,once,TGTGCCAGCAGTGACTCAGGGGTCGGGCCCCAGCATTTT,CASSDSGVGPQHF
TRBV19,TRBJ1-5,.,.,TGTGCCAGTAGTATTAGGCGGGTTCATCAGCCCCAGCATTTT,CASSIRRVHQPQHF